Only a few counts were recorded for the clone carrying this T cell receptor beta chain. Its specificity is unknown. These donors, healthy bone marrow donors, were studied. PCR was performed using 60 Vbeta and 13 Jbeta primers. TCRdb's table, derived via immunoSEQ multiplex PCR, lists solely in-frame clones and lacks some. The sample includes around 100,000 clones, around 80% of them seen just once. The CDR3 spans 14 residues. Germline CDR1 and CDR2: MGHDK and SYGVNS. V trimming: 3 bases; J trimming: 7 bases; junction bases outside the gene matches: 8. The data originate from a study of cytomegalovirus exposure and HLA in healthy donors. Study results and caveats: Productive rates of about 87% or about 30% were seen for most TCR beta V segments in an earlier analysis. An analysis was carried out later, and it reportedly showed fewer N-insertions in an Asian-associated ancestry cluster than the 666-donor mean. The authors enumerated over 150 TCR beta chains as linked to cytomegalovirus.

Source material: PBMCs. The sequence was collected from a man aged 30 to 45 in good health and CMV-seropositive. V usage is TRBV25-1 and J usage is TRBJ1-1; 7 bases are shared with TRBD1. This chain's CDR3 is CASSDLTGDGEAFF. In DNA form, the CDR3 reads TGTGCCAGCAGTGACTTAACAGGGGATGGTGAAGCTTTCTTT.